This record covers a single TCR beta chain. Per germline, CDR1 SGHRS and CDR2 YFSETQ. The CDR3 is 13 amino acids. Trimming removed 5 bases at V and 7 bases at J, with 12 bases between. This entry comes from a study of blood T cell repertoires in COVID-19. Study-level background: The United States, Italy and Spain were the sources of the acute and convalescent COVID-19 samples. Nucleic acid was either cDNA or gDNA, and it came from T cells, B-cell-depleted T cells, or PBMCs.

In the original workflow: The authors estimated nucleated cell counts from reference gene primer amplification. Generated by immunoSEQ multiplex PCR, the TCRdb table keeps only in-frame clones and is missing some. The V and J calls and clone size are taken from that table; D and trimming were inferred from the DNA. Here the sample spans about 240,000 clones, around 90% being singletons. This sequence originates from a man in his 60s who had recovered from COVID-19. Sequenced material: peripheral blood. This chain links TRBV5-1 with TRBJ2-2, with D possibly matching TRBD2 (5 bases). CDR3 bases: TGCGCCAGCAGTTCCTCGGCGGGCGGGGAGCTGTTTTTT. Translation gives CASSSSAGGELFF.